The 10 T cell receptor beta chains below were found in one sample sequenced in a study of cytomegalovirus exposure and HLA in healthy donors. The PCR employed 60 Vbeta primers together with 13 Jbeta primers. Produced via immunoSEQ multiplex PCR; TCRdb's table is partial and in-frame only. The sample shows some 190,000 clones, about four fifths of them seen only once. Sequences were obtained from PBMCs. The receptors originated from a man aged 40-50 years in good health and CMV-seronegative.

The chain couples TRBV19 to TRBJ1-2; D is unclear. Germline V gene sequence: CDR1 LNHDA, CDR2 SQIVND (reference sequence). V shed 0 bases and J shed 4 bases, with 12 bases lying between them. This CDR3 spans 15 amino acids. The CDR3 protein is CASSIDAFSIYGYTF. CDR3 coding DNA: TGTGCCAGTAGTATAGATGCTTTCAGTATCTATGGCTACACCTTC.

The chain has TRBV28 and TRBJ1-5; no definite D call. V lost 5 bases, J lost 4 bases, and 3 bases lay in between. The germline V gene has CDR1 MDHEN and CDR2 SYDVKM. The CDR3 spans 11 residues. CDR3 sequence (DNA): TGTGCCAGCAGTCATAATCAGCCCCAGCATTTT. Its translation: CASSHNQPQHF.

The chain is built from TRBV6-5 and TRBJ2-2; no reliable D call. V shed 0 bases and J shed 5 bases, with 10 bases lying between them. Germline CDR1 MNHEY, CDR2 SVGAGI. The CDR3 is made up of 15 amino acids. CDR3 sequence (DNA): TGTGCCAGCAGTTACTCATTCATTCAAACCGGGGAGCTGTTTTTT. Amino acid sequence: CASSYSFIQTGELFF.

The chain carries TRBV19 and TRBJ2-3; 7 nucleotides align to TRBD2. The CDR3 loop spans 15 amino acids. With 7 bases clipped from V and 0 bases from J, the junction kept 7 bases outside the gene matches. The germline V gene encodes CDR1 LNHDA and CDR2 SQIVND (reference sequence). CDR3 sequence (DNA): TGTGCCAGTACCCTGGGGAGGGGAAGCACAGATACGCAGTATTTT. Amino acid sequence: CASTLGRGSTDTQYF.

The chain carries TRBV19 and TRBJ2-5; TRBD1 matches at 8 bases. CDR1 is LNHDA, CDR2 SQIVND, per germline (reference sequence). V lost 5 bases to trimming and J lost 5 bases; unmatched junction nucleotides: 13. The CDR3 consists of 16 residues. The CDR3 DNA reads TGTGCCAGTAGTTTACCAGGGGGCGCGTTGGTGGAGACCCAGTACTTC. Protein product: CASSLPGGALVETQYF. The full variable domain, with the rest looked up from reference TRBV19 and TRBJ2-5, is DGGITQSPKYLFRKEGQNVTLSCEQNLNHDAMYWYRQDPGQGLRLIYYSQIVNDFQKGDIAEGYSVSREKKESFPLTVTSAQKNPTAFYLCASSLPGGALVETQYFGPGTRLLVL.

The chain combines TRBV9 with TRBJ1-5, with 8 bases lining up with TRBD1. This CDR3 contains 14 residues. Germline V CDR1 and CDR2: SGDLS, YYNGEE. Trimming removed 3 bases from V and 2 bases from J; junction bases left unmatched: 1. CDR3: CASSEGQGNQPQHF. DNA of the CDR3: TGTGCCAGCAGCGAGGGACAGGGCAATCAGCCCCAGCATTTT.

The chain recombines TRBV28 with TRBJ2-3; TRBD2 matches 10 bases. There are 18 residues in the CDR3. The junction had 11 bases not matched to a gene; V was cut back by 1 base and J by 4 bases. Germline V lookup: CDR1 MDHEN, CDR2 SYDVKM. CDR3 region: CASSLYPPLAGVADTQYF. The CDR3 nucleotides read TGTGCCAGCAGTTTATATCCCCCTCTAGCGGGGGTGGCAGATACGCAGTATTTT.

In nucleotides, the CDR3 is TGTGCCAGCAGCTTGCGACAGGGGACCTATGGCTACACCTTC. The encoded protein is CASSLRQGTYGYTF. The chain employs TRBV5-6 and TRBJ1-2; 8 bases are a match to TRBD1. From germline, CDR1 is SGHDT and CDR2 YYEEEE. CDR3 length: 14 residues. V lost 1 base, J lost 4 bases, and 3 bases stayed unmatched.

The chain couples TRBV4-3 to TRBJ2-2; 9 bases map to TRBD1. V shed 4 bases and J 10 bases; nucleotides not matched to a gene: 19. The CDR3 has 18 residues. Germline V gives CDR1 LGHNA, CDR2 YSLEER. The CDR3 region is CASSPTPFGTGRYEELFF. Written as DNA, the CDR3 is TGCGCCAGCAGCCCAACCCCGTTTGGGACAGGGAGATACGAGGAGCTGTTTTTT.

This clone was observed once. V usage is TRBV7-2 and J usage is TRBJ1-5; tentatively, D is TRBD1 (6 bases). Per the germline V gene, CDR1 is SGHTA and CDR2 is FQGNSA. The CDR3 contains 14 residues. V lost 4 bases and J lost 7, with 14 bases in between. CDR3 bases: TGTGCCAGCAGCTCGACATCAGGGGACCAGCCCCAGCATTTT. This sequence encodes CASSSTSGDQPQHF.